The clone carrying this T cell receptor (beta chain) was picked up a small number of times. Its antigen is as yet unknown. Using its own MiXCR run on the 5' RACE reads, TCRdb lists one record per CDR3 protein. The sample has under 400,000 distinct CDR3 sequences; over 20% are singletons. This sample was taken from a study of T-cell memory formation after mild COVID-19. Overall study context: Each donor largely had its own TCR clusters. Regarding the study as a whole: The authors left the SARS-CoV-2 specificity of second-wave clones peaking on day 37 unconfirmed. Clones that got smaller from day 15 to 85 had even CD4/CD8, while clones growing later tipped toward CD4+. Cross-reactive memory appears to have joined, as suggested by some responding clones showing up in pre-infection memory.

V was clipped by 3 bases and J by 8 bases, with 12 bases between them. The CDR3 runs 13 residues. Per the germline V gene, CDR1 is SGHRS and CDR2 is YFSETQ. This clonotype was obtained from an adult woman who had mild COVID-19 (a few samples of this study predate the infection). Cell type and time point are not known. The sequenced sample was PBMCs or a T cell subset sorted from them (not recorded which). The chain joins TRBV5-1 to TRBJ2-1, with D perhaps assigned TRBD1 or TRBD2 (5 bases each). This CDR3 reads CASSSGPGHEQFF. The CDR3 DNA reads TGCGCCAGCAGCTCGGGACCGGGCCATGAGCAGTTCTTC. Full variable domain (remainder filled in from reference TRBV5-1 and TRBJ2-1): KAGVTQTPRYLIKTRGQQVTLSCSPISGHRSVSWYQQTPGQGLQFLFEYFSETQRNKGNFPGRFSGRQFSNSRSEMNVSTLELGDSALYLCASSSGPGHEQFFGPGTRLTVL.